The clone carrying this T cell receptor beta chain was observed a handful of times. TCRdb used MiXCR to reprocess the RACE reads, holding one entry per CDR3 protein. This table has more than 150,000 distinct CDR3 sequences, 24% appearing once. Noted time point: patch test 3, about 24 weeks after DPC sensitization. Treatment: therapeutic diphenylcyclopropenone sensitization with weekly scalp DPC. The data were taken from a study of human T cells and chemical hapten exposure. Germline V CDR1 and CDR2: SGHDN, FVKESK. The CDR3 covers 15 residues. Trimming removed 2 bases from V and 0 bases from J, with 10 bases in between.

Sequences were derived from whole blood, sampled in connection with sensitization to the hapten diphenylcyclopropenone (DPC). The receptor was derived from a woman aged 40 to 55 with alopecia areata. Some clones in this sample may be carry-over from other donors' samples. This chain links TRBV14 with TRBJ1-1; D not certain. The CDR3 region is CASSQQSPLNTEAFF. CDR3 nucleotides: TGTGCCAGCAGCCAACAGAGCCCCCTGAACACTGAAGCTTTCTTT.